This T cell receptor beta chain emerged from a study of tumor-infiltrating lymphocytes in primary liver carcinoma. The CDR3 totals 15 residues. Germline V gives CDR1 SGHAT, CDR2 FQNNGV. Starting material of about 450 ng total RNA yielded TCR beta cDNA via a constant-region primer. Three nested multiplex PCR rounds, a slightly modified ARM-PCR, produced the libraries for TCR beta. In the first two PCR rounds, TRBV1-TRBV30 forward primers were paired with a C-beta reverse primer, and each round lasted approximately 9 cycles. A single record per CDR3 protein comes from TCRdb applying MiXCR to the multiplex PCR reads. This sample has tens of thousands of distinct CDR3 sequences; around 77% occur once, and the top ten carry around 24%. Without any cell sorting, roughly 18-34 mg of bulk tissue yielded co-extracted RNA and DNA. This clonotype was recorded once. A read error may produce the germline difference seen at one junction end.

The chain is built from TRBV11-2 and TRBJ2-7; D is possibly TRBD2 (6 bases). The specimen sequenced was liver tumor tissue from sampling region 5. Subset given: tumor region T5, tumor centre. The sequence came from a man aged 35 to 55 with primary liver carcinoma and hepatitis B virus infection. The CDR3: CASSLGSGADYEQYF. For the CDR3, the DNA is TGTGCAAGCAGCTTGGGGTCGGGAGCGGACTACGAGCAGTACTTC.